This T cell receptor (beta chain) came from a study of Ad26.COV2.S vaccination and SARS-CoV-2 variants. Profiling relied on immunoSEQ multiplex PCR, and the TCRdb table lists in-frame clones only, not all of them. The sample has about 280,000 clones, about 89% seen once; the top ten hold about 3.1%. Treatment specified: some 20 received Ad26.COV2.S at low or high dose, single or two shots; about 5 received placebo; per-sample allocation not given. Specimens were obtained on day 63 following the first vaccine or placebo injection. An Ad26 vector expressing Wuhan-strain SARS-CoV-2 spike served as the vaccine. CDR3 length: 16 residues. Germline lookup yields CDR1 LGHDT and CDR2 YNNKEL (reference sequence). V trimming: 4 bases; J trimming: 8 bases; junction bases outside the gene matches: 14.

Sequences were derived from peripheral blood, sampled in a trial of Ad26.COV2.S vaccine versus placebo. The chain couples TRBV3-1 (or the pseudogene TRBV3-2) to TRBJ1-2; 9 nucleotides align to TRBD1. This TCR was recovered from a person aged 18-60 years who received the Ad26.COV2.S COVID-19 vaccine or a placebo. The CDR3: CASSLYRGPGAKGYTF. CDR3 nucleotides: TGTGCCAGCAGCCTTTACAGGGGGCCCGGCGCGAAGGGCTACACCTTC.